The source of this TCR beta chain is a study of Ad26.COV2.S vaccination and SARS-CoV-2 variants. Only in-frame clones appear in the TCRdb table, and some are missing; sequencing was by immunoSEQ multiplex PCR. There are about 320,000 clones in the sample; about 86% occur only once, and around 2% lies in the top ten. Described treatment: roughly 20 received Ad26.COV2.S at low or high dose, single or two shots; roughly five received placebo; per-sample allocation not given. Sampling took place 63 days after the first vaccine or placebo injection. V lost 2 bases and J lost 8, with 19 bases in between. Looked up from germline, CDR1 is SGHRS and CDR2 is YFSETQ. CDR3 length: 16 amino acids. Worth noting for this clone: Its cognate antigen is unknown.

Findings and limits, study-wide: Participants in the vaccine arm had higher spike-specific TCR breadth; placebo recipients had lower.

Sequencing was performed on peripheral blood, taken in a trial of Ad26.COV2.S vaccine versus placebo. This sequence joins TRBV5-1 and TRBJ1-4, with D possibly being TRBD1 (6 bases). The TCR comes from a person aged 18-60 years who received the Ad26.COV2.S COVID-19 vaccine or a placebo. DNA for the CDR3: TGCGCCAGCAGCTTAAACCCACAGGGTGAGGCCGAAAAACTGTTTTTT. Translating it yields CASSLNPQGEAEKLFF.